This T cell receptor (beta chain) is from a study of blood T cell repertoires in COVID-19. Study as a whole: PBMCs, B-cell-depleted T cells, or T cells were the source of the cDNA or gDNA that made up the material.

This table comes from immunoSEQ multiplex PCR, and its TCRdb copy is limited to in-frame clones, with some not included. The sample yields 350,000 or so clones, about nine tenths seen once. The CDR3 has 15 residues. V gave up 0 bases and J gave up 0 bases, with 7 bases separating them. Germline V CDR1 and CDR2: SGHRS, YFSETQ. During active infection, Seattle patients enrolled and were then monitored through disease. The sequencing sample was made of peripheral blood. The receptor was derived from a woman aged 30 to 39 with COVID-19, enrolled during active disease. This chain links TRBV5-1 with TRBJ1-3; D might be TRBD1 (5 bases). The CDR3 coding sequence is TGCGCCAGCAGCTTGGTTGGGGCCTCTGGAAACACCATATATTTT. Its protein is CASSLVGASGNTIYF. Full variable domain (missing parts from reference TRBV5-1 and TRBJ1-3): KAGVTQTPRYLIKTRGQQVTLSCSPISGHRSVSWYQQTPGQGLQFLFEYFSETQRNKGNFPGRFSGRQFSNSRSEMNVSTLELGDSALYLCASSLVGASGNTIYFGEGSWLTVV.